This passage covers 20 T cell receptor beta chains from one sample sequenced in a study of cytomegalovirus exposure and HLA in healthy donors (dated by TCRdb to about 2017). The library relied on the immunoSEQ multiplex PCR assay. A mixture of 60 forward primers for TCR Vbeta segments and 13 reverse primers for TCR Jbeta segments was used in the multiplex PCR. This immuneACCESS table, as held by TCRdb, lists in-frame sequences with V and J called but not all clones. Of the missing ones, under half trace to an unresolved V gene in checked studies; the others have no known cause. The sample table contains some 120,000 clones; only one count was recorded for 70% to 75% of them. Roughly 3% of the sample lies in the top ten. What was sequenced was PBMCs. Receptors were obtained from a man aged 30 to 39 in good health and CMV-seronegative.

A few counts support this clone. The V and J genes are TRBV6-1 and TRBJ2-2; 8 nucleotides align to TRBD2. The V gene's germline CDR1 is MNHNS and CDR2 SASEGT. V lost 2 bases and J lost 5; bases outside the gene matches: 19. The length of the CDR3 is 20 residues. CDR3 bases: TGTGCCAGCAGTGAAAGGGGGAGAGATTCCCGCGGGGGGCCTACCGGGGAGCTGTTTTTT. The encoded protein is CASSERGRDSRGGPTGELFF.

The chain joins TRBV2 to TRBJ1-2; 11 bases are shared with TRBD1. The J segment lost 4 bases and the V segment lost 5 bases, leaving 6 bases of the junction unmatched. The V gene's germline CDR1 is SNHLY and CDR2 FYNNEI. The CDR3 extends over 15 amino acids. CDR3 nucleotide sequence: TGTGCCAGCAGTCCCCGGGACAGGGGGATCTATGGCTACACCTTC. This sequence encodes CASSPRDRGIYGYTF. The full variable domain, completed using reference TRBV2 and TRBJ1-2, is EPEVTQTPSHQVTQMGQEVILRCVPISNHLYFYWYRQILGQKVEFLVSFYNNEISEKSEIFDDQFSVERPDGSNFTLKIRSTKLEDSAMYFCASSPRDRGIYGYTFGSGTRLTVV.

The chain couples TRBV6-1 to TRBJ1-4; D is possibly TRBD1 (5 bases). Trimming cost V 11 bases and J 3 bases, with 13 bases left between them. The V gene's germline CDR1 is MNHNS and CDR2 SASEGT. This CDR3 contains 13 residues. The CDR3 nucleotides are TGTGCCGGGCAGGGATTTTCTAATGAAAAACTGTTTTTT. This gives the protein CAGQGFSNEKLFF.

The rearrangement joins TRBV7-9 to TRBJ2-1, with no clear D. This CDR3 region has 13 residues. V gave up 8 bases and J gave up 4 bases, with 12 bases separating them. The V gene's germline CDR1 is SEHNR and CDR2 FQNEAQ (reference sequence). The DNA of the CDR3 is TGTGCCAGCCTTCACCAGGTTTACAATGAGCAGTTCTTC. Translation: CASLHQVYNEQFF.

This clone has a handful of counts. The genes are TRBV6-5 and TRBJ2-7; perhaps TRBD2 as D (6 bases). V lost 5 bases and J lost 3, with 11 bases in between. The CDR3 runs 13 residues. Germline V gives CDR1 MNHEY, CDR2 SVGAGI. The CDR3 reads CASSAGLNYEQYF. CDR3 nucleotides: TGTGCCAGCAGTGCGGGACTGAACTACGAGCAGTACTTC.

This clone was seen a few times. The chain couples TRBV4-2 to TRBJ2-3; 10 positions match TRBD1. V gave up 4 bases and J gave up 4 bases; unmatched junction bases: 8. CDR3 length: 16 amino acids. CDR1 and CDR2 from the germline V gene are LGHNA and YNFKEQ. DNA for the CDR3: TGTGCCAGCAGCCCGGGCCGGGACAGGGGTGCAGATACGCAGTATTTT. Its protein is CASSPGRDRGADTQYF.

The rearrangement uses TRBV7-6 and TRBJ1-2, with D perhaps matching TRBD1 (5 bases). The CDR3 covers 15 residues. The germline V and J ends were trimmed by 1 base and 6 bases, with 15 bases remaining between them. CDR1 is SGHVS, CDR2 FNYEAQ, per germline. CDR3: CASSLDGAGIHGYTF. The DNA for the CDR3 is TGTGCCAGCAGCTTAGATGGGGCAGGGATCCATGGCTACACCTTC.

The rearrangement links TRBV5-4 to TRBJ1-6; 9 nucleotides agree with TRBD1. The CDR3 sequence is 14 residues long. Germline lookup yields CDR1 SGHNT and CDR2 YYREEE (reference sequence). V dropped 0 bases and J dropped 10; count of bases not matched to a gene: 2. The CDR3 region has the DNA TGTGCCAGCAGCTTGGGGACAGGGGACTCACCCCTCCACTTT. This encodes CASSLGTGDSPLHF.

The chain combines TRBV4-1 with TRBJ1-2; D uncertain. Trimming took 2 bases from V and 1 from J, leaving 29 bases between them. In germline, CDR1 is MGHRA, CDR2 YSYEKL. CDR3 length: 21 amino acids. The CDR3 bases are TGCGCCAGCAGCCAAAGAATGAGGTGGAGTTCGGGAAGGACCTTTAACTATGGCTACACCTTC. This codes for CASSQRMRWSSGRTFNYGYTF.

The chain combines TRBV11-3 with TRBJ2-1, with a tentative D call TRBD1 (5 bases). V shed 3 bases and J shed 6 bases, with 15 bases lying between them. The V gene's germline CDR1 is SGHNT and CDR2 YENEEA. The CDR3 is made up of 15 amino acids. The chain's CDR3 is CASSFEQVKFNEQFF. Written as DNA, the CDR3 is TGTGCCAGCAGCTTCGAACAGGTCAAGTTCAATGAGCAGTTCTTC.

The chain employs TRBV7-9 and TRBJ1-2; possibly TRBD1 for D (6 bases). The ends were cut back, 0 bases at V and 5 bases at J, with 16 bases in the middle. This CDR3 region has 16 residues. From germline, CDR1 is SEHNR and CDR2 FQNEAQ (reference sequence). The CDR3 region has the DNA TGTGCCAGCAGCTTAGCGGACAGTGGAATTATATATGGCTACACCTTC. Translation: CASSLADSGIIYGYTF.

The genes are TRBV7-2 and TRBJ2-3, with 9 bases matching TRBD2. Germline CDR1 and CDR2: SGHTA and FQGNSA. The CDR3 is 16 residues long. The trim removed 1 base at V and 0 bases at J, leaving 2 bases unmatched. DNA of the CDR3: TGTGCCAGCAGCTTAGGTACTAGCGGGAGCACAGATACGCAGTATTTT. Translated: CASSLGTSGSTDTQYF.

This clone was observed a handful of times. The chain uses TRBV9 and TRBJ1-4; 7 nucleotides match TRBD1. V gave up 4 bases and J gave up 10 bases; unmatched junction bases: 13. This CDR3 region has 15 residues. CDR1 SGDLS and CDR2 YYNGEE come from the germline V gene. CDR3 nucleotides: TGTGCCAGCAGCCCATTCCCCGGGACAGAGGGAAAACTGTTTTTT. This encodes CASSPFPGTEGKLFF.

The V call is TRBV7-9, the J call TRBJ2-7, with D possibly being TRBD1 (8 bases). Trimming stripped 5 bases from V and 11 bases from J, with 22 bases between. Germline assignment: CDR1 SEHNR and CDR2 FQNEAQ (reference sequence). The CDR3 is 14 residues long. CDR3 coding DNA: TGTGCCAGCAGCGCCGGGACAGGTCCTCTAGCGGAGTACTTC. Its protein product is CASSAGTGPLAEYF. Full variable domain (remainder filled in from reference TRBV7-9 and TRBJ2-7): DTGVSQNPRHKITKRGQNVTFRCDPISEHNRLYWYRQTLGQGPEFLTYFQNEAQLEKSRLLSDRFSAERPKGSFSTLEIQRTEQGDSAMYLCASSAGTGPLAEYFGPGTRLTVT.

The chain recombines TRBV7-2 with TRBJ2-3; D is unresolved. The CDR3 is made up of 16 amino acids. With 0 bases removed from V and 0 bases from J, the gap between germline ends came to 10 bases. CDR1 and CDR2 from the germline V gene are SGHTA and FQGNSA. Here the CDR3 DNA reads TGTGCCAGCAGCTTAGCAACACCTCCTAGCACAGATACGCAGTATTTT. As protein: CASSLATPPSTDTQYF.

This sequence joins TRBV2 and TRBJ2-1; unclear D gene. Germline assignment: CDR1 SNHLY and CDR2 FYNNEI. This CDR3 comprises 14 residues. V dropped 3 bases and J dropped 0 bases, with 6 bases sitting between them. The CDR3 coding sequence is TGTGCCAGCAGTGATTCGAGCTCCTACAATGAGCAGTTCTTC. It encodes CASSDSSSYNEQFF. Filled out from reference TRBV2 and TRBJ2-1, the complete variable domain reads EPEVTQTPSHQVTQMGQEVILRCVPISNHLYFYWYRQILGQKVEFLVSFYNNEISEKSEIFDDQFSVERPDGSNFTLKIRSTKLEDSAMYFCASSDSSSYNEQFFGPGTRLTVL.

This rearrangement joins TRBV14 to TRBJ2-5, with TRBD2 matching over 7 bases. This CDR3 is built from 15 residues. V shed 2 bases, J shed 5 bases, and the junction held 8 bases outside the gene matches. Germline V lookup: CDR1 SGHDN, CDR2 FVKESK. The CDR3 here is CASSQNQGGSETQYF. The CDR3 DNA reads TGTGCCAGCAGCCAAAACCAGGGAGGGTCGGAGACCCAGTACTTC.

The gene calls are TRBV5-1 and TRBJ2-5, with TRBD2 identical over 9 bases. Looked up from germline, CDR1 is SGHRS and CDR2 is YFSETQ. The V gene end was trimmed by 1 base and the J gene end by 7 bases; junction bases not matched to a gene: 8. This CDR3 has 15 amino acids. This chain's CDR3 is CASSLSLAGEGTQYF. The CDR3 bases are TGCGCCAGCAGCTTGTCATTAGCGGGGGAGGGGACCCAGTACTTC.

CDR3 in amino acids: CASQLPSAGLFSEAFF. CDR3 sequence (DNA): TGTGCCAGCCAACTTCCATCAGCGGGCCTTTTCTCTGAAGCTTTCTTT. J is TRBJ1-1 and V is TRBV11-2; D unclear. V lost 8 bases, J lost 6 bases, and 25 bases lay in between. This CDR3 region has 16 residues. The germline V gene has CDR1 SGHAT and CDR2 FQNNGV.

The chain recombines TRBV4-2 with TRBJ2-1; TRBD2 matches 8 bases. CDR3 length: 17 residues. Looked up from germline, CDR1 is LGHNA and CDR2 is YNFKEQ. V lost 0 bases and J lost 2; bases outside the gene matches: 6. The CDR3 reads CASSQDLASGPYNEQFF. For the CDR3, the DNA is TGTGCCAGCAGCCAAGATTTGGCTAGCGGGCCCTACAATGAGCAGTTCTTC.